Presented here are 6 T cell receptor beta chains from one specimen sequenced in a study of blood T cell repertoires in COVID-19. Measured with immunoSEQ multiplex PCR; TCRdb has only the in-frame clones, and not every one. The sample contains 100,000 or so clones, 65% to 90% of which appear only once. The source material was peripheral blood. Every receptor here comes from a man aged 50 to 60 with acute or convalescent COVID-19.

J is TRBJ1-1 and V is TRBV5-4, with 7 bases lining up with TRBD1. The V gene's germline CDR1 is SGHNT and CDR2 YYREEE (reference sequence). V lost 5 bases to trimming and J lost 4 bases; unmatched junction nucleotides: 14. This CDR3 has 16 amino acids. The CDR3 DNA reads TGTGCCAGCAGTCCACCCGGACAGGCGGGGGGCACTGAAGCTTTCTTT. It is translated as CASSPPGQAGGTEAFF.

The chain joins TRBV19 to TRBJ1-5; 7 nucleotides match TRBD1. The CDR3 consists of 19 residues. V trimming: 2 bases; J trimming: 4 bases; junction bases outside the gene matches: 17. The germline V gene has CDR1 LNHDA and CDR2 SQIVND (reference sequence). CDR3 sequence reads: CASSITLTGYSLANQPQHF. CDR3 coding DNA: TGTGCCAGTAGTATAACCCTGACAGGGTATTCCCTAGCAAATCAGCCCCAGCATTTT.

The chain is built from TRBV5-1 and TRBJ2-1; 10 bases fit TRBD1. The CDR3 is 15 amino acids. V lost 4 bases, J lost 5 bases, and 6 bases stayed unmatched. From germline, CDR1 is SGHRS and CDR2 YFSETQ. The CDR3 sequence: CASSAGTGADNEQFF. CDR3 coding DNA: TGCGCCAGCAGCGCCGGGACAGGGGCGGACAATGAGCAGTTCTTC.

The DNA for the CDR3 is TGTGCCAGTAAGACAGGGGGAGAGACCCAGTACTTC. Translated, it gives CASKTGGETQYF. The chain links TRBV27 to TRBJ2-5, with 9 nucleotides matching TRBD1. V gave up 9 bases and J gave up 4 bases; unmatched junction bases: 3. Germline assignment: CDR1 MNHEY and CDR2 SMNVEV (reference sequence). The CDR3 is 12 residues long.

The rearrangement uses TRBV5-1 and TRBJ2-7; possibly TRBD2 for D (5 bases). The CDR3 is made up of 11 amino acids. V lost 6 bases, J lost 4 bases, and 8 bases lay in between. Germline loops: CDR1 SGHRS, CDR2 YFSETQ. CDR3 sequence (DNA): TGCGCCAGCAAAGGAGGTTACGAGCAGTACTTC. Its protein product is CASKGGYEQYF.

This sequence joins TRBV18 and TRBJ2-3; 15 bases fit TRBD2. This CDR3 comprises 18 residues. Losses at the gene ends were 2 bases for V and 1 base for J; bases not matched to a gene: 4. The germline V gene has CDR1 KGHSH and CDR2 LQKENI. CDR3 in DNA: TGTGCCAGCTCACCAGGACTAGCGGGAGGGTTTGGCACAGATACGCAGTATTTT. It translates to CASSPGLAGGFGTDTQYF.